One T cell receptor beta chain is described in this entry. The antigen remains undetermined. This table comes from immunoSEQ multiplex PCR, and its TCRdb copy is limited to in-frame clones, with some not included. The sample lists about 240,000 clones, around 88% seen once, with around 1.3% in the top ten. The data stem from a study of cytomegalovirus exposure and HLA in healthy donors. Findings and caveats of the study: A few chains linked to CMV were shown in vitro to be specific for CMV antigens. Most observed TCR sequences were rare, whereas some public TCRs were detected in many donors.

This CDR3 is built from 16 residues. Germline V gene sequence: CDR1 SGHRS, CDR2 YFSETQ. V lost 4 bases to trimming and J lost 2 bases; unmatched junction nucleotides: 6. This sequence was found in a woman in her twenties or thirties in good health and CMV-seropositive. The sequenced material came from PBMCs. The chain couples TRBV5-1 to TRBJ2-3; 11 bases agree with TRBD2. DNA of the CDR3: TGCGCCAGCAGCCAGGGACTAGCGGAAGACACAGATACGCAGTATTTT. Translated, it gives CASSQGLAEDTDTQYF.